Below are 15 T cell receptor beta chains sequenced from a single sample in a study of beta chain features in type 1 diabetes. The antigens these receptors bind are not known. Points from the study as a whole: The study found moderately but significantly shorter TCRB CDR3s in all four CD4+ subsets of Type 1 diabetes patients.

Expressed TCRB transcripts were sequenced because the entire RNA isolate underwent reverse transcription. TCRdb keeps only in-frame clones here, not all; method: immunoSEQ multiplex PCR. The sample has a few hundred thousand clones, around 9.6% seen once; the top ten hold 0.45% to 0.65%. The sequenced material came from central memory CD4+ T cells from blood. All receptors come from a young man with type 1 diabetes.

This clone was detected ten times or more. V gene TRBV27 combines with J gene TRBJ2-2; unclear D gene. Germline CDR1 reads MNHEY; CDR2 reads SMNVEV (reference sequence). The CDR3 is 13 residues long. Trimming pared 5 bases from V and 9 bases from J, leaving 13 bases between. CDR3 sequence: CASSPIESRELFF. Here the CDR3 DNA reads TGTGCCAGCAGTCCTATCGAAAGCCGGGAGCTGTTTTTT.

The rearrangement uses TRBV7-6 and TRBJ2-2; no clear D. Germline CDR1 is SGHVS and CDR2 is FNYEAQ. V was trimmed by 1 base and J by 1 base, leaving 10 bases between them. This CDR3 spans 16 amino acids. The CDR3 nucleotides are TGTGCCAGCAGCTTAGAGGGCAACTTGAACACCGGGGAGCTGTTTTTT. As protein: CASSLEGNLNTGELFF.

There are a few counts of this clone. The gene calls are TRBV18 and TRBJ2-1; TRBD1 matches 8 bases. The junction had 11 bases not matched to a gene; V was cut back by 5 bases and J by 8 bases. CDR3 length: 15 residues. From germline, CDR1 is KGHSH and CDR2 LQKENI. CDR3 protein: CASSSESTGADEQFF. The CDR3, as DNA: TGTGCCAGCTCATCGGAATCGACAGGGGCTGATGAGCAGTTCTTC.

CDR3 in amino acids: CATRPGTGYSYEQYF. The CDR3 nucleotides read TGTGCCACCAGACCCGGGACAGGGTACTCCTACGAGCAGTACTTC. This chain uses TRBV27 with TRBJ2-5; TRBD1 aligns across 9 bases. The end of the DNA fits TRBJ2-7 better, so the J call may be wrong. From germline, CDR1 is MNHEY and CDR2 SMNVEV (reference sequence). This CDR3 spans 15 amino acids.

This clone was observed a few times. The chain links TRBV19 to TRBJ1-1, with 9 bases that match TRBD1. Unmatched junction bases numbered 4, after V lost 6 bases and J lost 2 bases. Germline V gene data show CDR1 as LNHDA and CDR2 as SQIVND (reference sequence). CDR3 size: 14 residues. Here the CDR3 DNA reads TGTGCCAGTAGGGGACAGGGTAGAAACACTGAAGCTTTCTTT. It yields the protein CASRGQGRNTEAFF.

This chain uses TRBV7-9 with TRBJ2-1; 14 bases align to TRBD2. This CDR3 has 16 residues. J gave up 9 bases and V 3 bases, and 7 bases lay outside the gene matches. The germline V gene has CDR1 SEHNR and CDR2 FQNEAQ (reference sequence). Here the CDR3 reads CASSLIGLAGGGEQFF. Written as DNA, the CDR3 is TGTGCCAGCAGCTTGATAGGACTAGCGGGAGGCGGTGAGCAGTTCTTC. Full variable domain (rest looked up from reference TRBV7-9 and TRBJ2-1): DTGVSQNPRHKITKRGQNVTFRCDPISEHNRLYWYRQTLGQGPEFLTYFQNEAQLEKSRLLSDRFSAERPKGSFSTLEIQRTEQGDSAMYLCASSLIGLAGGGEQFFGPGTRLTVL.

The chain couples TRBV2 to TRBJ1-5; D perhaps matches TRBD1 (5 bases). V was cut by 2 bases and J by 6 bases, with 17 bases left in between. This CDR3 contains 16 residues. The germline CDR1 and CDR2 sequences are SNHLY and FYNNEI. The CDR3 sequence is CASSEIMAGGVQPQHF. CDR3 bases: TGTGCCAGCAGTGAAATTATGGCCGGGGGTGTTCAGCCCCAGCATTTT. Combining the CDR3 with reference TRBV2 and TRBJ1-5 gives the whole variable domain EPEVTQTPSHQVTQMGQEVILRCVPISNHLYFYWYRQILGQKVEFLVSFYNNEISEKSEIFDDQFSVERPDGSNFTLKIRSTKLEDSAMYFCASSEIMAGGVQPQHFGDGTRLSIL.

The sample holds many counts of this clone. The chain recombines TRBV7-2 with TRBJ2-3, with D perhaps matching TRBD1 (5 bases). The ends were cut back, 8 bases at V and 6 bases at J, with 12 bases in the middle. The CDR3 runs 12 residues. In germline, CDR1 is SGHTA, CDR2 FQGNSA. The CDR3 nucleotides are TGTGCCAGCGGGGCGCCAGGTGATACGCAGTATTTT. It codes for CASGAPGDTQYF.

The chain employs TRBV27 and TRBJ1-2; D possibly corresponds to TRBD1 (5 bases). Germline CDR1 is MNHEY and CDR2 is SMNVEV (reference sequence). V was trimmed by 8 bases and J by 10 bases, leaving 23 bases between them. This CDR3 contains 14 residues. CDR3: CASGNRGFSQAYTF. The CDR3 bases are TGTGCCAGCGGTAACCGGGGCTTTTCTCAGGCCTACACCTTC.

This clone was seen only a few times. The chain combines TRBV19 with TRBJ1-3; the D is unclear. The CDR3 has 14 residues. Trimming removed 4 bases from V and 4 bases from J, with 11 bases in between. Germline-derived CDR1 and CDR2 are LNHDA and SQIVND (reference sequence). As DNA, the CDR3 is TGTGCCAGTAGTAAGAACCGAAGCGGAAACACCATATATTTT. Protein: CASSKNRSGNTIYF.

This clone was seen more than once but under ten times. This chain joins TRBV5-1 and TRBJ2-7; TRBD2 matches at 9 bases. The CDR3 is 12 residues long. V gave up 9 bases and J gave up 5 bases; unmatched junction bases: 6. CDR1 is SGHRS, CDR2 YFSETQ, per germline. The CDR3 is CATQGGGDEQYF. The CDR3 DNA reads as TGCGCCACACAGGGCGGGGGGGACGAGCAGTACTTC.

Written as DNA, the CDR3 is TGTGCCAGCAGTTCAGGACAGGGCTTAGATCAGCCCCAGCATTTT. It codes for CASSSGQGLDQPQHF. V and J are TRBV28 and TRBJ1-5; 8 bases align to TRBD1. V trimming: 4 bases; J trimming: 5 bases; junction bases outside the gene matches: 7. Germline CDR1 is MDHEN and CDR2 is SYDVKM. CDR3 size: 15 residues. Full variable domain (remainder filled in from reference TRBV28 and TRBJ1-5): DVKVTQSSRYLVKRTGEKVFLECVQDMDHENMFWYRQDPGLGLRLIYFSYDVKMKEKGDIPEGYSVSREKKERFSLILESASTNQTSMYLCASSSGQGLDQPQHFGDGTRLSIL.

This clone appeared a few times. The chain recombines TRBV2 with TRBJ2-2; 7 bases match TRBD1. The trim removed 2 bases at V and 6 bases at J, leaving 9 bases unmatched. Germline V gene lookup returns CDR1 SNHLY and CDR2 FYNNEI. This CDR3 is 16 amino acids long. The CDR3 DNA follows: TGTGCCAGCAGTGAATCCAAGGGGGCAATAGCCGGGGAGCTGTTTTTT. Its translation: CASSESKGAIAGELFF.

This clone was seen at least ten times. The rearrangement uses TRBV28 and TRBJ2-4; TRBD1 is a possible D gene (5 bases). V was cut by 10 bases and J by 11 bases, with 15 bases left in between. The CDR3 is made up of 11 amino acids. Germline V CDR1 and CDR2: MDHEN, SYDVKM. The CDR3 loop is CATTAGSVQYF. CDR3 sequence (DNA): TGTGCCACCACGGCAGGGTCAGTTCAGTACTTC. Full variable domain (rest looked up from reference TRBV28 and TRBJ2-4): DVKVTQSSRYLVKRTGEKVFLECVQDMDHENMFWYRQDPGLGLRLIYFSYDVKMKEKGDIPEGYSVSREKKERFSLILESASTNQTSMYLCATTAGSVQYFGAGTRLSVL.

This chain uses TRBV29-1 with TRBJ2-1; 8 bases align to TRBD1. The CDR3 is 13 residues long. The ends lost 6 bases at V and 10 bases at J; junction bases unmatched: 11. CDR1 and CDR2 from the germline V gene are SQVTM and ANQGSEA. CDR3 in amino acids: CSVGQGLGGEQFF. CDR3 nucleotide sequence: TGCAGCGTAGGACAGGGTCTTGGGGGGGAGCAGTTCTTC.